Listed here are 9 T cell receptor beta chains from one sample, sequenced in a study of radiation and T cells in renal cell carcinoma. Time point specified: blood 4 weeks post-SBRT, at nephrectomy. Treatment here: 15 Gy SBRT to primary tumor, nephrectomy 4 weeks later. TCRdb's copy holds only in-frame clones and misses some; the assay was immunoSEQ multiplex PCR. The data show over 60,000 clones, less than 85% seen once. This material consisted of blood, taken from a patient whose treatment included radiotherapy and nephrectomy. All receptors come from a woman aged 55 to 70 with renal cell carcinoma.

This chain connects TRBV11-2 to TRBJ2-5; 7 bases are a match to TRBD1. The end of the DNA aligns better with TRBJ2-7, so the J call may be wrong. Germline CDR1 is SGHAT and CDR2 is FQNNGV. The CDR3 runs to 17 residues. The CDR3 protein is CASSLNTLFGTENEQYF. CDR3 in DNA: TGTGCCAGCAGCTTAAATACCCTTTTCGGGACAGAAAACGAGCAGTACTTC.

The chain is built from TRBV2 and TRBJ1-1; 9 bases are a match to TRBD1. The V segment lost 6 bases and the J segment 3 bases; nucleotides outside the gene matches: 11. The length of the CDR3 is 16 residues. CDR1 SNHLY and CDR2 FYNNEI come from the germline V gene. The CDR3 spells CASRAYTGGVDTEAFF. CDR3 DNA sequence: TGTGCCAGCAGAGCGTACACAGGGGGCGTGGACACTGAAGCTTTCTTT.

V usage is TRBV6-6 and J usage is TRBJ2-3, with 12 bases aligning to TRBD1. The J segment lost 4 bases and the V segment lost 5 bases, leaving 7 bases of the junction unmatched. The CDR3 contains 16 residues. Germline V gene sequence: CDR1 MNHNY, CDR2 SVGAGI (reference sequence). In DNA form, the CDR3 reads TGTGCCAGCAGTCTATCGGGACAGGGGGCCTCAGATACGCAGTATTTT. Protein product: CASSLSGQGASDTQYF.

CDR3 sequence reads: CASSPRGGVVGGYTF. The CDR3 DNA reads as TGTGCCAGCAGTCCCCGTGGGGGGGTAGTCGGTGGCTACACCTTC. This chain uses TRBV28 with TRBJ1-2; maybe TRBD1 (5 bases). The germline V gene has CDR1 MDHEN and CDR2 SYDVKM. The CDR3 spans 15 residues. V lost 5 bases to trimming and J lost 7 bases, with 20 bases between them.

The CDR3 loop reads CASSVGGTSGYEQYF. CDR3 sequence (DNA): TGTGCCAGCAGCGTGGGGGGGACTAGTGGCTACGAGCAGTACTTC. V usage is TRBV9 and J usage is TRBJ2-7, with 8 positions matching TRBD2. Trimming at V came to 2 bases and at J to 3 bases, leaving 7 bases not matched to a gene. Germline CDR1 SGDLS, CDR2 YYNGEE. The CDR3 runs 15 residues.

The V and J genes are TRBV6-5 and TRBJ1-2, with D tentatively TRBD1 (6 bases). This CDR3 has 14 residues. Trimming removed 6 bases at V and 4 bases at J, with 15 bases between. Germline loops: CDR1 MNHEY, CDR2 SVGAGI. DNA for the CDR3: TGTGCCAGCAGACTACAACAGGGAATCTATGGCTACACCTTC. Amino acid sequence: CASRLQQGIYGYTF.

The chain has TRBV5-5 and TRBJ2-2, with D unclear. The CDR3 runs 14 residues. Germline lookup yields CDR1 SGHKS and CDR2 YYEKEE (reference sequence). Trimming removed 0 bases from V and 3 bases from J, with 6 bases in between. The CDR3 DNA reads TGTGCCAGCAGCTTGGATGCCGACACCGGGGAGCTGTTTTTT. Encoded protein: CASSLDADTGELFF.

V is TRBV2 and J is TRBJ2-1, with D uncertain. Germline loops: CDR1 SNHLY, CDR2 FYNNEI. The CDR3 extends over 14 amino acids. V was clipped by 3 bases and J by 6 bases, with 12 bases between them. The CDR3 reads CASSERLWGNEQFF. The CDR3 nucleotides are TGTGCCAGCAGTGAGAGACTCTGGGGCAATGAGCAGTTCTTC.

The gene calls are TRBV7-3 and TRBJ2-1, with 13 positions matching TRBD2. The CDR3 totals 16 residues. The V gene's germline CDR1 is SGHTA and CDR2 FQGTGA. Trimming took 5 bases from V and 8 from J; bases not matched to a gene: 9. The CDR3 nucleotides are TGTGCCAGCAGCCCCGGGACTAGCGGGAACTTTGATGAGCAGTTCTTC. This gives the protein CASSPGTSGNFDEQFF. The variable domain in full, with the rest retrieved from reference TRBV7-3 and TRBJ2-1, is GAGVSQTPSNKVTEKGKYVELRCDPISGHTALYWYRQSLGQGPEFLIYFQGTGAADDSGLPNDRFFAVRPEGSVSTLKIQRTERGDSAVYLCASSPGTSGNFDEQFFGPGTRLTVL.